Each of the 14 T cell receptor beta chains below was sequenced from the same sample in a study of response to subunit inactivated influenza vaccine. TCRdb called the RT-PCR reads again in MiXCR, with one record for every CDR3 protein. The table has 500,000 or so distinct CDR3 sequences, 16% seen once. Material: CD4+ T cells sorted from PBMCs, obtained about 23 months after vaccination. The receptors shown here come from a man aged 50 to 69 who received an inactivated influenza vaccine.

J is TRBJ1-1 and V is TRBV20-1, with 7 bases fitting TRBD1. The germline gives CDR1 DFQATT, CDR2 SNEGSKA (reference sequence). This CDR3 is built from 15 residues. Germline trimming cut 3 bases from V and 2 bases from J; bases unmatched to any gene: 9. The CDR3 reads CSARKRGGGNTEAFF. CDR3 DNA sequence: TGCAGTGCTAGGAAAAGGGGAGGGGGCAACACTGAAGCTTTCTTT.

Only a few counts were recorded for this clonotype. This chain connects TRBV6-1 to TRBJ2-2, with TRBD1 matching 7 bases. The CDR3 is 15 amino acids. Germline CDR1 MNHNS, CDR2 SASEGT. Trimming cost V 6 bases and J 3 bases; bases outside gene matches: 7. The CDR3: CASRGQTKYTGELFF. Written as DNA, the CDR3 is TGTGCCAGCAGGGGACAGACAAAATACACCGGGGAGCTGTTTTTT.

The chain combines TRBV5-1 with TRBJ2-2; no clear D. V gave up 3 bases and J gave up 6 bases, with 9 bases separating them. The germline V gene encodes CDR1 SGHRS and CDR2 YFSETQ. The length of the CDR3 is 13 residues. As DNA, the CDR3 is TGCGCCAGCAGCTCGCAGGATCCCGGGGAGCTGTTTTTT. Translation: CASSSQDPGELFF.

This chain links TRBV29-1 with TRBJ2-3; 12 bases are shared with TRBD2. With V trimmed by 7 bases and J by 4 bases, 9 bases remained unmatched. Germline-derived CDR1 and CDR2 are SQVTM and ANQGSEA. The CDR3 covers 15 residues. The CDR3: CSAPLAGGWADTQYF. The CDR3 DNA follows: TGCAGCGCGCCCCTAGCGGGAGGGTGGGCAGATACGCAGTATTTT.

Only a few counts were recorded for this clonotype. The chain uses TRBV13 and TRBJ2-5, with D possibly called TRBD1 or TRBD2 (5 bases each). Germline V gene data show CDR1 as PRHDT and CDR2 as FYEKMQ (reference sequence). V dropped 2 bases and J dropped 3 bases, with 16 bases sitting between them. The length of the CDR3 is 16 residues. The CDR3, as DNA: TGTGCCAGCAGCTTAAGTTCCTTCTGGGGGAAAGAGACCCAGTACTTC. Its translation: CASSLSSFWGKETQYF.

The chain is built from TRBV29-1 and TRBJ2-2; 10 bases line up with TRBD1. Germline-derived CDR1 and CDR2 are SQVTM and ANQGSEA. The CDR3 length is 14 residues. The J segment lost 5 bases and the V segment lost 7 bases, leaving 7 bases of the junction unmatched. CDR3 loop: CSAGTGAGTGELFF. The CDR3 nucleotides are TGCAGCGCCGGGACAGGGGCTGGAACCGGGGAGCTGTTTTTT.

In its sample, this clonotype was seen a few times. In DNA, the CDR3 is TGTGCCATCAGCCAGGACAGCTACGAGCAGTACTTC. This gives the protein CAISQDSYEQYF. This chain connects TRBV10-3 to TRBJ2-7, with D possibly matching TRBD1 (6 bases). CDR3 length: 12 amino acids. CDR1 and CDR2 from the germline V gene are ENHRY and SYGVKD. V was pared by 6 bases and J by 3 bases, with 9 bases between.

The V call is TRBV15, the J call TRBJ2-3, with D possibly being TRBD1 (6 bases). Deletions cut 0 bases from V and 1 base from J, with 14 bases between. Germline CDR1 and CDR2: LNHNV and YYDKDF (reference sequence). The CDR3 runs 17 residues. CDR3 sequence reads: CATSRDDAGAGTDTQYF. CDR3 coding DNA: TGTGCCACCAGCAGAGACGATGCAGGGGCAGGCACAGATACGCAGTATTTT.

V gene TRBV4-2 combines with J gene TRBJ2-5; 11 bases are a match to TRBD2. This CDR3 spans 16 amino acids. Germline CDR1 and CDR2: LGHNA and YNFKEQ. V dropped 1 base and J dropped 2; count of bases not matched to a gene: 3. CDR3 residues: CASSQASGGLQETQYF. The DNA for the CDR3 is TGTGCCAGCAGCCAAGCTAGCGGGGGGCTTCAAGAGACCCAGTACTTC.

CDR3 sequence (DNA): TGTGCCAGCAGCTCTGCGGGAGGTCCAGGAGAGCAGTTCTTC. It yields the protein CASSSAGGPGEQFF. The rearrangement joins TRBV7-2 to TRBJ2-1; 8 nucleotides agree with TRBD2. V shed 4 bases and J 10 bases; nucleotides not matched to a gene: 9. The V gene's germline CDR1 is SGHTA and CDR2 FQGNSA. The CDR3 is made up of 14 amino acids.

In this sample, this clonotype turned up a few times. As DNA, the CDR3 is TGCGCCAGCAGCTTGCCCCGAAATCCCGTGGGACATTCATTAGGGTCCTACAATGAGCAGTTCTTC. The encoded protein is CASSLPRNPVGHSLGSYNEQFF. The rearrangement uses TRBV5-1 and TRBJ2-1; a possible D gene is TRBD1 (6 bases). The V and J ends lost 1 base and 1 base respectively, with 30 bases between them. The germline gives CDR1 SGHRS, CDR2 YFSETQ. The CDR3 contains 22 residues.

This clonotype occurred many times. V gene TRBV5-1 combines with J gene TRBJ1-6; 7 bases are shared with TRBD1. V trimming: 4 bases; J trimming: 10 bases; junction bases outside the gene matches: 8. The CDR3 extends over 14 amino acids. Germline V gene lookup returns CDR1 SGHRS and CDR2 YFSETQ. The CDR3 sequence is CASSQRQGTSPLHF. The CDR3 coding sequence is TGCGCCAGCAGCCAAAGACAGGGAACATCACCCCTCCACTTT.

This chain links TRBV4-3 with TRBJ2-7, with TRBD1 matching over 8 bases. Losses at the gene ends were 5 bases for V and 6 bases for J; bases not matched to a gene: 9. The CDR3 covers 14 residues. Germline CDR1 and CDR2: LGHNA and YSLEER. The CDR3 DNA reads TGCGCCAGCAGCTATTGGACAGGGACGGGCGAGCAGTACTTC. It translates to CASSYWTGTGEQYF.

This chain uses TRBV6-2 or TRBV6-3 with TRBJ1-2; the match to TRBD1 covers 7 bases. Germline lookup yields CDR1 MNHEY and CDR2 SVGEGT. The CDR3 loop spans 15 amino acids. Unmatched junction bases numbered 10, after V lost 6 bases and J lost 3 bases. The DNA of the CDR3 is TGTGCCAGCAGAACCTCCGCGGACAGGCACTATGGCTACACCTTC. As protein: CASRTSADRHYGYTF.